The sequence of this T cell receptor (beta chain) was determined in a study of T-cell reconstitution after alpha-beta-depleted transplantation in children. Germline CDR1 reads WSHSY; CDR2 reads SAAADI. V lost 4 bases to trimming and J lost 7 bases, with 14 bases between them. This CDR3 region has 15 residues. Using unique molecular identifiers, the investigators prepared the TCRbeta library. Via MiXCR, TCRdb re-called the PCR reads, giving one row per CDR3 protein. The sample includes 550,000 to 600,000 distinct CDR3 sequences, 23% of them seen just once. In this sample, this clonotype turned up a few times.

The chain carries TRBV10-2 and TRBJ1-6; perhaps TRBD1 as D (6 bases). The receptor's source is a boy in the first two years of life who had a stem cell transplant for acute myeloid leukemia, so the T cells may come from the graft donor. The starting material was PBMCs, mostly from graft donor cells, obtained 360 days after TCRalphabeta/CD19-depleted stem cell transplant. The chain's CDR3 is CASSVILQGNSPLHF. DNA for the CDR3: TGCGCCAGCAGTGTGATTTTGCAGGGGAATTCACCCCTCCACTTT.